These 25 T cell receptor beta chains were sequenced from one sample in a study of technical replicates of blood from four donors (dated by TCRdb to 2016 to 2017). Receptor amplification or capture employed the immunoSEQ multiplex PCR assay. Sourced from immuneACCESS, this table was stored by TCRdb with only in-frame sequences that have V and J called. A share of the clones is absent; for the studies checked, an unresolved V gene accounts for under half, and the remainder has no known explanation. The sample includes nearly 80,000 clones, with around 90% observed a single time. The ten largest clonotypes hold 0.3% to 0.45% of the sample. What was sequenced was T cells isolated from PBMCs. The receptors shown here come from a human donor in good health.

The CDR3 region has the DNA TGTGCCAGTAGAGCGGCTAGCGGGAGGCCAGATACGCAGTATTTT. The encoded protein is CASRAASGRPDTQYF. This rearrangement joins TRBV19 to TRBJ2-3, with TRBD2 matching over 11 bases. The V gene's germline CDR1 is LNHDA and CDR2 SQIVND (reference sequence). The J segment lost 4 bases and the V segment lost 6 bases, leaving 6 bases of the junction unmatched. The CDR3 has 15 amino acids.

This clone appeared once. V usage is TRBV27 and J usage is TRBJ2-7, with 9 nucleotides matching TRBD2. The length of the CDR3 is 17 residues. The V and J ends lost 6 bases and 3 bases, in that order; junction bases with no gene match: 15. Germline lookup yields CDR1 MNHEY and CDR2 SMNVEV (reference sequence). Here the CDR3 reads CASSPSPQREDLYEQYF. In nucleotides, the CDR3 is TGTGCCAGCAGCCCCTCCCCTCAGCGGGAGGACCTCTACGAGCAGTACTTC.

The gene calls are TRBV4-2 and TRBJ2-7; no clear D gene. V was shortened by 4 bases and J by 5 bases, with 18 bases between the two germline ends. This CDR3 is 15 amino acids long. The germline V gene encodes CDR1 LGHNA and CDR2 YNFKEQ. CDR3 DNA sequence: TGTGCCAGCAGCCTCCTAATAGCTAGTGCGCACGAGCAGTACTTC. This sequence encodes CASSLLIASAHEQYF.

This chain uses TRBV28 with TRBJ1-5; TRBD1 matches 7 bases. The junction had 6 bases not matched to a gene; V was cut back by 6 bases and J by 4 bases. Germline CDR1 is MDHEN and CDR2 is SYDVKM. The CDR3 sequence is 14 residues long. CDR3 DNA: TGTGCCAGCAGAGCCGACAGGGAGAATCAGCCCCAGCATTTT. Translated, it gives CASRADRENQPQHF.

The genes are TRBV4-2 and TRBJ2-2, with a tentative D call TRBD1 (6 bases). The CDR3 sequence is 15 residues long. V was pared by 3 bases and J by 8 bases, with 16 bases between. Germline CDR1 and CDR2: LGHNA and YNFKEQ. The CDR3: CASSQDYRAGGELFF. The CDR3 DNA sequence: TGTGCCAGCAGCCAGGATTACAGGGCAGGAGGGGAGCTGTTTTTT.

This clone was picked up one time. The chain uses TRBV29-1 and TRBJ2-3; TRBD2 aligns across 12 bases. Germline V CDR1 and CDR2: SQVTM, ANQGSEA. This CDR3 spans 14 amino acids. V lost 6 bases, J lost 4 bases, and 5 bases stayed unmatched. For the CDR3, the DNA is TGCAGCGTCCAAACTAGCGGGAGGTCAGATACGCAGTATTTT. This sequence encodes CSVQTSGRSDTQYF.

The chain combines TRBV27 with TRBJ2-7; 7 nucleotides line up with TRBD1. This CDR3 is 14 amino acids long. Germline V gene lookup returns CDR1 MNHEY and CDR2 SMNVEV (reference sequence). J was trimmed by 3 bases and V by 6 bases; bases with no gene match: 8. CDR3 sequence reads: CASSLQGYVYEQYF. CDR3 DNA sequence: TGTGCCAGCAGCCTACAGGGGTACGTCTACGAGCAGTACTTC.

This sequence joins TRBV6-6 and TRBJ1-3; 8 bases are shared with TRBD1. This CDR3 is built from 14 residues. The junction had 6 bases not matched to a gene; V was cut back by 5 bases and J by 6 bases. Germline V gene data show CDR1 as MNHNY and CDR2 as SVGAGI (reference sequence). The CDR3 sequence is CASSDGQGPNTIYF. CDR3 in DNA: TGTGCCAGCAGTGATGGACAGGGACCAAACACCATATATTTT.

The genes are TRBV30 and TRBJ1-1, with D possibly TRBD1 on 6 matching bases. The CDR3 spans 13 residues. Trimming cost V 5 bases and J 0 bases, with 10 bases left between them. Germline CDR1 GTSNPN, CDR2 SVGIG (reference sequence). DNA of the CDR3: TGTGCCTGGGAAGGGGGTTTGAACACTGAAGCTTTCTTT. Protein product: CAWEGGLNTEAFF.

The chain is built from TRBV5-1 and TRBJ2-3; 11 positions match TRBD2. This CDR3 region has 17 residues. Germline CDR1 reads SGHRS; CDR2 reads YFSETQ. With V trimmed by 1 base and J by 8 bases, 12 bases remained unmatched. The CDR3 DNA sequence: TGCGCCAGCAGCTTGCTCTCAACTAGCGGGAGCTCTCGTACGCAGTATTTT. This encodes CASSLLSTSGSSRTQYF. The complete variable domain, with remaining parts taken from reference TRBV5-1 and TRBJ2-3, reads KAGVTQTPRYLIKTRGQQVTLSCSPISGHRSVSWYQQTPGQGLQFLFEYFSETQRNKGNFPGRFSGRQFSNSRSEMNVSTLELGDSALYLCASSLLSTSGSSRTQYFGPGTRLTVL.

The chain carries TRBV13 and TRBJ2-1, with TRBD2 matching 10 bases. Trimming took 5 bases from V and 6 from J; bases not matched to a gene: 4. CDR1 and CDR2 from the germline V gene are PRHDT and FYEKMQ (reference sequence). The CDR3 has 14 residues. CDR3 DNA sequence: TGTGCCAGCAGCCTGGGACTAGCGTCCAATGAGCAGTTCTTC. Its protein product is CASSLGLASNEQFF.

The V gene is TRBV28, the J gene TRBJ2-1; the match to TRBD2 covers 9 bases. The germline V gene encodes CDR1 MDHEN and CDR2 SYDVKM. After removal of 3 bases from V and 7 bases from J, the junction contained 4 bases not matched to a gene. The CDR3 contains 14 residues. This CDR3 reads CASSFGLAGNEQFF. The CDR3 DNA reads as TGTGCCAGCAGTTTTGGCCTAGCGGGAAATGAGCAGTTCTTC.

V usage is TRBV7-3 and J usage is TRBJ2-7, with 7 positions matching TRBD1. There are 13 residues in the CDR3. Germline CDR1 SGHTA, CDR2 FQGTGA. The V segment lost 4 bases and the J segment 7 bases; nucleotides outside the gene matches: 7. CDR3 region: CASSSYPDREQYF. The CDR3 DNA reads TGTGCCAGCAGCTCCTACCCGGACAGGGAGCAGTACTTC.

The chain links TRBV29-1 to TRBJ2-1; no clear D. The CDR3 sequence is 14 residues long. Deletions cut 6 bases from V and 0 bases from J, with 12 bases between. CDR1 and CDR2 (germline): SQVTM, ANQGSEA. In DNA form, the CDR3 reads TGCAGCGTACAAGGCAGACTCTCCTACAATGAGCAGTTCTTC. Translation: CSVQGRLSYNEQFF.

The rearrangement uses TRBV11-1 and TRBJ2-2; D unresolved. The CDR3 covers 13 residues. Germline CDR1 is SGHAT and CDR2 is FQDESV (reference sequence). The V end was cut by 1 base, the J end by 7 bases, with 7 bases between. The CDR3 sequence is CASSLGRGGELFF. CDR3 coding DNA: TGTGCCAGCAGCTTAGGGAGAGGCGGGGAGCTGTTTTTT. Supplemented by reference TRBV11-1 and TRBJ2-2, the full variable domain reads EAEVAQSPRYKITEKSQAVAFWCDPISGHATLYWYRQILGQGPELLVQFQDESVVDDSQLPKDRFSAERLKGVDSTLKIQPAELGDSAMYLCASSLGRGGELFFGEGSRLTVL.

The chain combines TRBV1 with TRBJ2-1; the table gives TRBD2 as D, unverified against the DNA. TRBV1 is termed a pseudogene. The CDR3 sequence is 14 residues long. The CDR3 loop is CTSSQAVLAGVRFF. The CDR3, as DNA: TGCACCAGCAGCCAAGCTGTCCTAGCGGGAGTCCGGTTCTTC.

The rearrangement links TRBV2 to TRBJ1-2, with a tentative D call TRBD1 (5 bases). The CDR3 is made up of 12 amino acids. Deletions cut 6 bases from V and 4 bases from J, with 9 bases between. Germline assignment: CDR1 SNHLY and CDR2 FYNNEI. CDR3 protein: CASRDDSYGYTF. CDR3 DNA sequence: TGTGCCAGCAGGGATGACAGCTATGGCTACACCTTC.

The chain employs TRBV5-1 and TRBJ1-1; 7 nucleotides agree with TRBD1. The CDR3 runs to 15 residues. Per germline, CDR1 SGHRS and CDR2 YFSETQ. The junction had 3 bases not matched to a gene; V was cut back by 0 bases and J by 1 base. The CDR3 DNA follows: TGCGCCAGCAGCTTGGCTAGGACAGGGAACACTGAAGCTTTCTTT. This codes for CASSLARTGNTEAFF.

This rearrangement joins TRBV25-1 to TRBJ2-7, with 8 bases identical to TRBD1. The V gene end was trimmed by 8 bases and the J gene end by 2 bases; junction bases not matched to a gene: 5. Germline values: CDR1 MGHDK, CDR2 SYGVNS. The CDR3 is made up of 13 amino acids. For the CDR3, the DNA is TGTGCCAGCCGAGGACAGGGCGCCTACGAGCAGTACTTC. As protein: CASRGQGAYEQYF.

The CDR3 coding sequence is TGTGCCAGCAGCTTAGGTTACAGGGTAGATTACGAGCAGTACTTC. Translation: CASSLGYRVDYEQYF. The rearrangement joins TRBV11-2 to TRBJ2-7; maybe TRBD1 (6 bases). The CDR3 is 15 amino acids. Germline assignment: CDR1 SGHAT and CDR2 FQNNGV. The V gene lost 1 base and the J gene lost 4 bases, with 14 bases spanning the gap.

V gene TRBV20-1 combines with J gene TRBJ2-7; 8 bases are shared with TRBD2. The CDR3 covers 11 residues. Germline lookup yields CDR1 DFQATT and CDR2 SNEGSKA (reference sequence). The CDR3 sequence is CSSSGPSEQYF. The DNA for the CDR3 is TGCAGCTCTAGCGGGCCGTCGGAGCAGTACTTC.

As to this clone: Germline is not matched at one junction end, which may reflect a read error. The chain is built from TRBV7-3 and TRBJ2-6; 9 nucleotides line up with TRBD1. The CDR3 sequence is 17 residues long. Germline-derived CDR1 and CDR2 are SGHTA and FQGTGA. Written as DNA, the CDR3 is TGTGCCAGCAGCCTAACGGGACAGGGTACCGGGGCCAACGTCCTGACTTTC. It yields the protein CASSLTGQGTGANVLTF.

This rearrangement joins TRBV5-5 to TRBJ2-7; 7 bases line up with TRBD1. The CDR3 length is 15 residues. Germline trimming cut 0 bases from V and 2 bases from J; bases unmatched to any gene: 5. CDR1 is SGHKS and CDR2 is YYEKEE in the germline V gene (reference sequence). For the CDR3, the DNA is TGTGCCAGCAGCTTGGAGCTGACAGGGACCTACGAGCAGTACTTC. Its protein is CASSLELTGTYEQYF.

The gene calls are TRBV9 and TRBJ1-4; maybe TRBD1 (6 bases). Per the germline V gene, CDR1 is SGDLS and CDR2 is YYNGEE. The V end lost 4 bases, the J end lost 7 bases, and 8 bases lay between the germline ends. This CDR3 has 12 amino acids. For the CDR3, the DNA is TGTGCCAGCAGCCCGGACAGTGAAAAACTGTTTTTT. The encoded protein is CASSPDSEKLFF.

V usage is TRBV19 and J usage is TRBJ2-7; D is possibly TRBD2 (5 bases). Trimming stripped 6 bases from V and 7 bases from J, with 19 bases between. This CDR3 is 14 amino acids long. Germline V gene lookup returns CDR1 LNHDA and CDR2 SQIVND (reference sequence). As DNA, the CDR3 is TGTGCCAGTAGCAACCGAGACGGAGGTTTGGAGCAGTACTTC. Amino acid sequence: CASSNRDGGLEQYF.